These 5 T cell receptor beta chains were all obtained from the same sample, sequenced in a study of T-cell memory formation after mild COVID-19. TCRdb reprocessed the 5' RACE reads with MiXCR, giving one entry per CDR3 protein. The repertoire holds around 310,000 distinct CDR3 sequences, with more than 20% as singletons. Material for sequencing was PBMCs or a T cell subset sorted from them (not recorded which). Receptors were obtained from a man aged 18 to 30 who had mild COVID-19 (a few samples of this study predate the infection). Cell type and time point are not known.

The chain has TRBV20-1 and TRBJ2-1; 9 bases are shared with TRBD2. V was clipped by 5 bases and J by 9 bases; unmatched bases: 11. Germline lookup yields CDR1 DFQATT and CDR2 SNEGSKA (reference sequence). CDR3 length equals 14 residues. The CDR3 protein is CSAESGRLLSEQFF. The CDR3 DNA reads as TGCAGTGCTGAAAGCGGGAGGCTCCTTAGTGAGCAGTTCTTC.

This clonotype was detected only a few times. V usage is TRBV5-1 and J usage is TRBJ1-1; 8 nucleotides align to TRBD1. CDR3 length: 16 residues. CDR1 and CDR2 from the germline V gene are SGHRS and YFSETQ. The junction had 11 bases not matched to a gene; V was cut back by 3 bases and J by 4 bases. CDR3 loop: CASSSDPGGLSTEAFF. Written as DNA, the CDR3 is TGCGCCAGCAGCTCGGATCCAGGGGGCTTGAGCACTGAAGCTTTCTTT.

This clonotype was counted a few times. This rearrangement joins TRBV19 to TRBJ2-1; D remains ambiguous. Trimming took off 1 base at V and 9 bases at J, with 10 bases between the two ends. This CDR3 has 13 amino acids. Germline CDR1 reads LNHDA; CDR2 reads SQIVND (reference sequence). CDR3 nucleotide sequence: TGTGCCAGTAGTATAGTAGGAGAAGGTGAGCAGTTCTTC. Encoded protein: CASSIVGEGEQFF. The variable domain in full, with the rest retrieved from reference TRBV19 and TRBJ2-1, is DGGITQSPKYLFRKEGQNVTLSCEQNLNHDAMYWYRQDPGQGLRLIYYSQIVNDFQKGDIAEGYSVSREKKESFPLTVTSAQKNPTAFYLCASSIVGEGEQFFGPGTRLTVL.

This rearrangement joins TRBV6-2 or TRBV6-3 to TRBJ2-3, with no clear D. The CDR3 spans 13 residues. Germline loops: CDR1 MNHEY, CDR2 SVGEGT. With 6 bases removed from V and 6 bases from J, the gap between germline ends came to 13 bases. The CDR3 bases are TGTGCCAGCAGGGTTGGCAGTGGGGATACGCAGTATTTT. It specifies CASRVGSGDTQYF.

The CDR3 DNA reads as TGCAGCGTTGACGGGGGGTTAGGCACAGATACGCAGTATTTT. Its translation is CSVDGGLGTDTQYF. The rearrangement links TRBV29-1 to TRBJ2-3; 7 bases are shared with TRBD2. The CDR3 runs 14 residues. V shed 3 bases, J shed 1 base, and the junction held 4 bases outside the gene matches. Germline CDR1 and CDR2: SQVTM and ANQGSEA.